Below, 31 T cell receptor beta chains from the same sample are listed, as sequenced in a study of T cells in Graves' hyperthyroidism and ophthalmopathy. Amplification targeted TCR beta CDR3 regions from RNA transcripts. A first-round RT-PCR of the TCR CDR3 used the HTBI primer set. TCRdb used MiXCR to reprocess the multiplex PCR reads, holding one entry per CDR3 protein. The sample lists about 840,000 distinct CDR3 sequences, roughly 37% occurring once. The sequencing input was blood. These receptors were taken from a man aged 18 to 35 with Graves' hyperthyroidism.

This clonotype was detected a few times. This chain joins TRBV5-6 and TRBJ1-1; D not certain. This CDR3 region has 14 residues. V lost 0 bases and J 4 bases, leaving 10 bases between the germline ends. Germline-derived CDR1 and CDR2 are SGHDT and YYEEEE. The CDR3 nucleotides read TGTGCCAGCAGCTTGGAACCCCCGGGCACTGAAGCTTTCTTT. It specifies CASSLEPPGTEAFF.

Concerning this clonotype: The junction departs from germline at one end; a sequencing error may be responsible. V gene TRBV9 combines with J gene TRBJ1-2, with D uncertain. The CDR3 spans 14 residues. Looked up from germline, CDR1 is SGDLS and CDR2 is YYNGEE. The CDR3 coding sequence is TGTGCCAGCAGCCCTCAGACGGAGTACTATGGCTACGCCTTC. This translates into CASSPQTEYYGYAF.

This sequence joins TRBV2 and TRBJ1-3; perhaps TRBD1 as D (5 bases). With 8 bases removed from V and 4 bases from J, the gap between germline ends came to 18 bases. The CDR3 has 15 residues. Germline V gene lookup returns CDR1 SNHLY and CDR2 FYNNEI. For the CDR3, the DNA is TGTGCCAGCCCCTACGAGGGGCGACACGGAAACACCATATATTTT. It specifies CASPYEGRHGNTIYF.

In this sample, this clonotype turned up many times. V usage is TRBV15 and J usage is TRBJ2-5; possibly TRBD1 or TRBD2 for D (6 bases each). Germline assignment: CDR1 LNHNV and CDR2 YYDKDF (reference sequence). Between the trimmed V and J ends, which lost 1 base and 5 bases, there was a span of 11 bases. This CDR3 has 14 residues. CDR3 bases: TGTGCCACCAGCAGAGGGGGGGCCGGGGAGACCCAGTACTTC. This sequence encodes CATSRGGAGETQYF.

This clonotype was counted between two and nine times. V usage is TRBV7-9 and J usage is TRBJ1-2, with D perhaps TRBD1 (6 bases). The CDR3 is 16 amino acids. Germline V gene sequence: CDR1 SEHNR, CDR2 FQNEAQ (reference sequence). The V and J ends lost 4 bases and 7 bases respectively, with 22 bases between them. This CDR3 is CASSSEGGKVHSGYTF. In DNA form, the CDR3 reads TGTGCCAGCAGCTCAGAAGGGGGAAAGGTGCATAGTGGCTACACCTTC.

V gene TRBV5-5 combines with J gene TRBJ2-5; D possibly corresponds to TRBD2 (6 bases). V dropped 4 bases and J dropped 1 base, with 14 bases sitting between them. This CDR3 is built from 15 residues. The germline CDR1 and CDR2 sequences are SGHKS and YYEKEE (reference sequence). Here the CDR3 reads CASSLEGFTQETQYF. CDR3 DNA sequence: TGTGCCAGCAGCCTGGAGGGGTTCACCCAAGAGACCCAGTACTTC. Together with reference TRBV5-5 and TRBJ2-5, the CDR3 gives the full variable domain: DAGVTQSPTHLIKTRGQQVTLRCSPISGHKSVSWYQQVLGQGPQFIFQYYEKEERGRGNFPDRFSARQFPNYSSELNVNALLLGDSALYLCASSLEGFTQETQYFGPGTRLLVL.

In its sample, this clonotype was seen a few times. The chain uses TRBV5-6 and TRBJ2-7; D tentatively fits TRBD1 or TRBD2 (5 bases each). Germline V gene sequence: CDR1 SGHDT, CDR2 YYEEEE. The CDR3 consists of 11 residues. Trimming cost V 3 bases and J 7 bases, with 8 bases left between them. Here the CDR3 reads CASSWDQEQYF. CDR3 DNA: TGTGCCAGCAGCTGGGACCAGGAGCAGTACTTC.

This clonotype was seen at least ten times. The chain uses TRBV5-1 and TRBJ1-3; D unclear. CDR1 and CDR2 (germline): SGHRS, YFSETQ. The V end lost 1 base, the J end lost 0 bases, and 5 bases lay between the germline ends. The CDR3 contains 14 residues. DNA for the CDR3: TGCGCCAGCAGCTTGTGGGACTCTGGAAACACCATATATTTT. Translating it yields CASSLWDSGNTIYF. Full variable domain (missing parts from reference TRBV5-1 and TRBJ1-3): KAGVTQTPRYLIKTRGQQVTLSCSPISGHRSVSWYQQTPGQGLQFLFEYFSETQRNKGNFPGRFSGRQFSNSRSEMNVSTLELGDSALYLCASSLWDSGNTIYFGEGSWLTVV.

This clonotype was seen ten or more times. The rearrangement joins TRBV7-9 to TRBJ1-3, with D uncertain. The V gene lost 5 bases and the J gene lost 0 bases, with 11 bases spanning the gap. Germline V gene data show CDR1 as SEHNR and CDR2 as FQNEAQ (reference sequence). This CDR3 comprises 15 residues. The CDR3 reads CASSAPQGSGNTIYF. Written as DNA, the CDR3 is TGTGCCAGCAGCGCCCCTCAAGGCTCTGGAAACACCATATATTTT.

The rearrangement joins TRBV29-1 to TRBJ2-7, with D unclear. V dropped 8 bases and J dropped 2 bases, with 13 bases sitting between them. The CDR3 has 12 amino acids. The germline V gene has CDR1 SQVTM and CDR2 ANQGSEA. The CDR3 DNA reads TGCAGCTCATCGGACGGGCCCTACGAGCAGTACTTC. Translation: CSSSDGPYEQYF.

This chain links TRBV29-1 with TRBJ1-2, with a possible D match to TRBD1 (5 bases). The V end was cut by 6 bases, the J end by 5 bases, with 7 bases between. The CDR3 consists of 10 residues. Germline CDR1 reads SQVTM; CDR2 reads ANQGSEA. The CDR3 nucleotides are TGCAGCGTCGCAGGGTATGGCTACACCTTC. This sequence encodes CSVAGYGYTF.

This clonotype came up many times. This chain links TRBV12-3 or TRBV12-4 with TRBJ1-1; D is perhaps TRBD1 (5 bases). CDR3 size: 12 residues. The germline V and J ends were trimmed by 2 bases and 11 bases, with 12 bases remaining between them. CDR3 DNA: TGTGCCAGCAGTTTAATAGGGGAGGGGGCTTTCTTT. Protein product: CASSLIGEGAFF.

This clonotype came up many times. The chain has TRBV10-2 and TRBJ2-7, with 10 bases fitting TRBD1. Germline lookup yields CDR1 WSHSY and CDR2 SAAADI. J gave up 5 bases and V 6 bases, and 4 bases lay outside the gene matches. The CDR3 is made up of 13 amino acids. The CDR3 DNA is TGCGCCAGCAGGAAGACAGGGGGCCACGAGCAGTACTTC. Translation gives CASRKTGGHEQYF.

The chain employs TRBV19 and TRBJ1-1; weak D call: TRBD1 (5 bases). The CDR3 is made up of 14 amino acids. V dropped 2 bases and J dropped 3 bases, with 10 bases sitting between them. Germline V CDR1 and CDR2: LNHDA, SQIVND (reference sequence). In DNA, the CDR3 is TGTGCCAGTAGTATAACAGTGGGGGACACTGAAGCTTTCTTT. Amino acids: CASSITVGDTEAFF.

CDR3 protein: CASSLDPWGQGAYEQYF. The CDR3 DNA reads TGTGCCAGCAGCTTAGATCCCTGGGGACAGGGGGCCTACGAGCAGTACTTC. V is TRBV7-3 and J is TRBJ2-7, with 11 bases lining up with TRBD1. Per germline, CDR1 SGHTA and CDR2 FQGTGA. The V segment lost 2 bases and the J segment 2 bases; nucleotides outside the gene matches: 8. The CDR3 extends over 17 amino acids.

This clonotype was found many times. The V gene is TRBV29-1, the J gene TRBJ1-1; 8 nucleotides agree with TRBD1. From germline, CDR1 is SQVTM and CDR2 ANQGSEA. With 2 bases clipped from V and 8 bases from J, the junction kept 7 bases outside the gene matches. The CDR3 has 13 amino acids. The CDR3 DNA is TGCAGCGTTGAATGGGGGACAGGCGCGGAAGCTTTCTTT. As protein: CSVEWGTGAEAFF.

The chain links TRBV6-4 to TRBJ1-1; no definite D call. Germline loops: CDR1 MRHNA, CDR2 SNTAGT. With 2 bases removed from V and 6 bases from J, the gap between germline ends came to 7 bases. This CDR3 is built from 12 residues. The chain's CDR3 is CASSDLIPEAFF. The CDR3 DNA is TGTGCCAGCAGTGACCTCATACCTGAAGCTTTCTTT.

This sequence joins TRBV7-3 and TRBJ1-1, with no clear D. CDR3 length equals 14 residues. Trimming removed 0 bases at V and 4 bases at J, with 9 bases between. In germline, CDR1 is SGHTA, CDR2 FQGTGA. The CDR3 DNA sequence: TGTGCCAGCAGCTTAACGAGGCGGCCCACTGAAGCTTTCTTT. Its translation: CASSLTRRPTEAFF.

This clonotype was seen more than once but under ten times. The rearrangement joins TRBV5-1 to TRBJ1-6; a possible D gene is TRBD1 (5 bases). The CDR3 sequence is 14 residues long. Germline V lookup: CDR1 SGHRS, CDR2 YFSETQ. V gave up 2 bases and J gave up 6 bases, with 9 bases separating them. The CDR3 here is CASSLRQTNSPLHF. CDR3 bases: TGCGCCAGCAGCTTAAGACAGACTAATTCACCCCTCCACTTT.

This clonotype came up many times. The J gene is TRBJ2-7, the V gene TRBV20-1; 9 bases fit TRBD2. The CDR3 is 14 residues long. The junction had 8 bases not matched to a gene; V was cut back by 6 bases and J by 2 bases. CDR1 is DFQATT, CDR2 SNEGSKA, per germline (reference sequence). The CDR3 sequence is CSATPERGAYEQYF. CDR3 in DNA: TGCAGTGCAACGCCGGAGCGGGGGGCCTACGAGCAGTACTTC.

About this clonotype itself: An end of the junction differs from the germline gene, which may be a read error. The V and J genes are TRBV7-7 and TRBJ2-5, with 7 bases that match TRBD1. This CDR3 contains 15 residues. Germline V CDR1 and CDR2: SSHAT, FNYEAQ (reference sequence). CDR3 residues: CASSLVGQPHQPQYF. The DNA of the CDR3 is TGTGCTAGCAGCTTAGTGGGACAGCCCCATCAGCCCCAGTACTTC.

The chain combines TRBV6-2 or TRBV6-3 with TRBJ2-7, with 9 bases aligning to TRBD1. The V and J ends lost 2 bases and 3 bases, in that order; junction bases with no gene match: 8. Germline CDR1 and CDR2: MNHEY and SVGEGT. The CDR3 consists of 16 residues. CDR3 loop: CASSYTSPGQGYEQYF. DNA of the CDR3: TGTGCCAGCAGTTACACAAGTCCGGGACAGGGCTACGAGCAGTACTTC.

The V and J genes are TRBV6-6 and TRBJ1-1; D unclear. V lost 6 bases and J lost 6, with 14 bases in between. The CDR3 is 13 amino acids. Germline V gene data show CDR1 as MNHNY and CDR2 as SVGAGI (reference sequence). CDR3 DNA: TGTGCCAGCAGAAGGACGGAGGTAGCTGAAGCTTTCTTT. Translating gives CASRRTEVAEAFF.

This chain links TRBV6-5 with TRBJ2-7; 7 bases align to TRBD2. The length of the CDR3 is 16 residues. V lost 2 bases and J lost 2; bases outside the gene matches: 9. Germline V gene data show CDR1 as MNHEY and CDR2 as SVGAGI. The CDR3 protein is CASSYATGDYPYEQYF. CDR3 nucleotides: TGTGCCAGCAGTTACGCAACGGGGGACTACCCCTACGAGCAGTACTTC.

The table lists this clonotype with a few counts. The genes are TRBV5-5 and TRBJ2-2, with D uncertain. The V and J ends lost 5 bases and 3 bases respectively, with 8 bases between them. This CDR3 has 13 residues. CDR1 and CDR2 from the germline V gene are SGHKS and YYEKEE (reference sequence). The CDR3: CASRPTDTGELFF. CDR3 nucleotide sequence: TGTGCCAGCAGACCCACTGACACCGGGGAGCTGTTTTTT.

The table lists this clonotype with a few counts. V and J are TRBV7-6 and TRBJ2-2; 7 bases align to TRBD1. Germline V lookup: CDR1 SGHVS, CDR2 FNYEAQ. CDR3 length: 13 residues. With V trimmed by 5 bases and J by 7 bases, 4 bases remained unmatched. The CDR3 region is CASSLWTGGELFF. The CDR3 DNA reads TGTGCCAGCAGCCTCTGGACAGGCGGGGAGCTGTTTTTT.

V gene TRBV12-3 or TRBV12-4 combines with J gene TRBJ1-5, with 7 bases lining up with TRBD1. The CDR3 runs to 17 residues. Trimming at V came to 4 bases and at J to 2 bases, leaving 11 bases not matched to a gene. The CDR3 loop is CASSYSRQGSGNQPQHF. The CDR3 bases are TGTGCCAGCAGTTACTCGAGACAGGGTTCTGGCAATCAGCCCCAGCATTTT.

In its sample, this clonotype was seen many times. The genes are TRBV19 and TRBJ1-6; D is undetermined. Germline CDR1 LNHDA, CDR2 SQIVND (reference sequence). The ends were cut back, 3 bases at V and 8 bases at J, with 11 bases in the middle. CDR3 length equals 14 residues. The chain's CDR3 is CASSIGVTDSPLHF. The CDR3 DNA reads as TGTGCCAGTAGTATTGGCGTCACGGATTCACCCCTCCACTTT.

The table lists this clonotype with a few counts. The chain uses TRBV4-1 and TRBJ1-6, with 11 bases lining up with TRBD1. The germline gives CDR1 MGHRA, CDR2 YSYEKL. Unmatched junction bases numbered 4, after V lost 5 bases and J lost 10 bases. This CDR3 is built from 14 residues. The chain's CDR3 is CASSEWDRGSPLHF. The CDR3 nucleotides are TGCGCCAGCAGCGAGTGGGACAGGGGGTCACCCCTCCACTTT.

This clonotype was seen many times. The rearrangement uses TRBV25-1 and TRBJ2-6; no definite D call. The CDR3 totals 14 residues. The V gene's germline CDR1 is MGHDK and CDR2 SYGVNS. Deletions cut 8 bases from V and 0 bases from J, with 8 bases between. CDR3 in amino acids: CASQLGSGANVLTF. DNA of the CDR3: TGTGCCAGCCAGTTGGGCTCTGGGGCCAACGTCCTGACTTTC. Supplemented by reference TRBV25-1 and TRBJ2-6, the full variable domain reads EADIYQTPRYLVIGTGKKITLECSQTMGHDKMYWYQQDPGMELHLIHYSYGVNSTEKGDLSSESTVSRIRTEHFPLTLESARPSHTSQYLCASQLGSGANVLTFGAGSRLTVL.

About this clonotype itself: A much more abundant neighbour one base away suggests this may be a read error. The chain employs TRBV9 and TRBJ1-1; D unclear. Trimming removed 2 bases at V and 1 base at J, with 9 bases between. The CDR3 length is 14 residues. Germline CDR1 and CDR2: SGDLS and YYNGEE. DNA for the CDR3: TGTGCCAGCAGCGTGGGATGGACGAACACTGAAGCTTTCTTT. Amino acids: CASSVGWTNTEAFF. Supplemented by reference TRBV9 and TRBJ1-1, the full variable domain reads DSGVTQTPKHLITATGQRVTLRCSPRSGDLSVYWYQQSLDQGLQFLIQYYNGEERAKGNILERFSAQQFPDLHSELNLSSLELGDSALYFCASSVGWTNTEAFFGQGTRLTVV.